The T cell receptor beta chain described here comes from a study of shared clonotypes between healthy human individuals. Trimming removed 1 base at V and 0 bases at J, with 10 bases between. The CDR3 runs 16 residues. Germline-derived CDR1 and CDR2 are SEHNR and FQNEAQ (reference sequence). Study-level findings and limits: Among the subsets, naive ones generally showed larger estimated richness than memory ones. Collection of samples was limited to blood; tissue repertoires likely differ.

This clone has just one count. The antigen remains unidentified. Sequenced by immunoSEQ multiplex PCR; TCRdb stores in-frame clones only, minus some. This sample has some 700,000 clones; about 92% occur once, and the top ten carry 34%. Sample: memory CD8+ T cells from PBMCs. Noted subset: CD45RO+ cells pooled with CCR7-negative TemRA cells. This receptor was taken from a man aged 18 to 29 in good health. Some clones in this sample may be carry-over from other donors' samples. This chain uses TRBV7-9 with TRBJ1-3; D unresolved. The DNA of the CDR3 is TGTGCCAGCAGCTTAGTCCCGGTGGGCTCTGGAAACACCATATATTTT. Translating it yields CASSLVPVGSGNTIYF.